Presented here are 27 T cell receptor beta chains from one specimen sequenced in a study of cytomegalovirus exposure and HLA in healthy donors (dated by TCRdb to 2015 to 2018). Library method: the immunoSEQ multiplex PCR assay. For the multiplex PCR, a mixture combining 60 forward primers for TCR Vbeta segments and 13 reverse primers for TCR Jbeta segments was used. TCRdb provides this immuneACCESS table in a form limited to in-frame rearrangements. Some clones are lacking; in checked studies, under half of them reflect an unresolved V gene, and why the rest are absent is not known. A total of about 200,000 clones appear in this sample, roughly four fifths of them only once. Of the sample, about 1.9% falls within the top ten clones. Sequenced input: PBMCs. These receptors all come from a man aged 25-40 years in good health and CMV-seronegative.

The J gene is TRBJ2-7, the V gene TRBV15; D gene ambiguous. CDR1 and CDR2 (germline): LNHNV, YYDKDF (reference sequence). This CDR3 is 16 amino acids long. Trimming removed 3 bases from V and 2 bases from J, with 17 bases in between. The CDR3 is CATSSPAENSPYEQYF. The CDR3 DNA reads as TGTGCCACCAGCAGCCCCGCGGAGAACTCGCCCTACGAGCAGTACTTC.

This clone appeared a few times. DNA for the CDR3: TGCAGTGCTAATCCGGGAGGTGAGCAGTTCTTC. It yields the protein CSANPGGEQFF. The rearrangement joins TRBV20-1 to TRBJ2-1; TRBD2 matches at 7 bases. Trimming at V came to 4 bases and at J to 9 bases, leaving 3 bases not matched to a gene. CDR1 is DFQATT, CDR2 SNEGSKA, per germline (reference sequence). The CDR3 spans 11 residues.

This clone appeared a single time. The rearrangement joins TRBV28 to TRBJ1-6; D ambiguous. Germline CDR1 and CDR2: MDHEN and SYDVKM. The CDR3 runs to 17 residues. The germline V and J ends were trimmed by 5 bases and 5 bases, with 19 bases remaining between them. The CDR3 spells CASSNYPSREDNSPLHF. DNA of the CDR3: TGTGCCAGCAGTAACTACCCCAGCCGGGAAGATAATTCACCCCTCCACTTT. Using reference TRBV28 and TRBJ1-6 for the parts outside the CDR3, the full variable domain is DVKVTQSSRYLVKRTGEKVFLECVQDMDHENMFWYRQDPGLGLRLIYFSYDVKMKEKGDIPEGYSVSREKKERFSLILESASTNQTSMYLCASSNYPSREDNSPLHFGNGTRLTVT.

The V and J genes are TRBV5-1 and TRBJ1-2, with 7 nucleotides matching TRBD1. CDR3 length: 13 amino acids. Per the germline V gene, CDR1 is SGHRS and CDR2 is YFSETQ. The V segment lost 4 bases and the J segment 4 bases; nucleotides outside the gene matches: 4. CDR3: CASSGDSLYGYTF. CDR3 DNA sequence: TGCGCCAGCAGCGGGGACAGTCTCTATGGCTACACCTTC. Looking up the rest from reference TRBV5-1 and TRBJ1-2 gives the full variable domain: KAGVTQTPRYLIKTRGQQVTLSCSPISGHRSVSWYQQTPGQGLQFLFEYFSETQRNKGNFPGRFSGRQFSNSRSEMNVSTLELGDSALYLCASSGDSLYGYTFGSGTRLTVV.

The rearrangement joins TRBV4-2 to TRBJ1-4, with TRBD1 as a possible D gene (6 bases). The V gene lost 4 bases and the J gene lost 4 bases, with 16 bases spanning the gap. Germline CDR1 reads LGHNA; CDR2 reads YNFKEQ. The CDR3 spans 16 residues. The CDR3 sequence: CASSRLRDTNNEKLFF. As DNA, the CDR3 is TGTGCCAGCAGCCGTCTCCGGGACACAAATAATGAAAAACTGTTTTTT.

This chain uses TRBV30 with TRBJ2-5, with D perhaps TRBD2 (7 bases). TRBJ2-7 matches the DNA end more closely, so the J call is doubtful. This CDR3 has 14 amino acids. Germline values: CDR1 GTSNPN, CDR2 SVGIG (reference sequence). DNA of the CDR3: TGTGCCTGGAGTCCCAGGGGAGGGTCCTACGAGCAGTACTTC. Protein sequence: CAWSPRGGSYEQYF.

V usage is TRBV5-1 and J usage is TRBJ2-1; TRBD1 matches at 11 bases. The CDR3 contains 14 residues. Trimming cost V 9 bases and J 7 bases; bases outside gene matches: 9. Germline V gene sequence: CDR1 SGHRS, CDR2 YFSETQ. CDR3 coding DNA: TGCGCCACACGGAGGGGACAGGGGGTAAATGAGCAGTTCTTC. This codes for CATRRGQGVNEQFF. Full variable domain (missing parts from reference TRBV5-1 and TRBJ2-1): KAGVTQTPRYLIKTRGQQVTLSCSPISGHRSVSWYQQTPGQGLQFLFEYFSETQRNKGNFPGRFSGRQFSNSRSEMNVSTLELGDSALYLCATRRGQGVNEQFFGPGTRLTVL.

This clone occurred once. This chain's CDR3 is CASSLESVYEQYF. The CDR3 DNA sequence: TGTGCCAGCAGCCTGGAGTCAGTTTACGAGCAGTACTTC. The genes are TRBV7-9 and TRBJ2-7, with D uncertain. V was pared by 5 bases and J by 4 bases, with 12 bases between. Germline-derived CDR1 and CDR2 are SEHNR and FQNEAQ (reference sequence). This CDR3 comprises 13 residues.

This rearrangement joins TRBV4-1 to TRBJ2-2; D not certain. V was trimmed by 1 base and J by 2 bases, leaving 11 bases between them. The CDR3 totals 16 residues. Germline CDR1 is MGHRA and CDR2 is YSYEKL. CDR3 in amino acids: CASSQVSRANTGELFF. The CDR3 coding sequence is TGCGCCAGCAGCCAAGTTTCCCGAGCCAACACCGGGGAGCTGTTTTTT.

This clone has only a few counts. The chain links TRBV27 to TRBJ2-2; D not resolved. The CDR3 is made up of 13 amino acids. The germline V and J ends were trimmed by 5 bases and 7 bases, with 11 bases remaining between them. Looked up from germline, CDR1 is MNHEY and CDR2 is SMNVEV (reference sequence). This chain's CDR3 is CASSPFNSGELFF. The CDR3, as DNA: TGTGCCAGCAGTCCCTTTAATAGCGGGGAGCTGTTTTTT.

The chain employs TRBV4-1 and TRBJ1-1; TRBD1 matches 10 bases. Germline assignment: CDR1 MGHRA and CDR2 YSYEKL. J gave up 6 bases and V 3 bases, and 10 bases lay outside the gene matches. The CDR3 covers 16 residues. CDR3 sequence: CASSHFPGQGNAEAFF. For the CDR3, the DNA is TGCGCCAGCAGCCATTTTCCGGGACAGGGGAATGCTGAAGCTTTCTTT.

CDR3 DNA sequence: TGTGCCATCAGTGAGTACGGGACAGGGTATGGCTACACCTTC. This gives the protein CAISEYGTGYGYTF. This chain links TRBV10-3 with TRBJ1-2; 9 bases line up with TRBD1. The CDR3 covers 14 residues. CDR1 is ENHRY, CDR2 SYGVKD, per germline. V lost 1 base, J lost 5 bases, and 2 bases stayed unmatched.

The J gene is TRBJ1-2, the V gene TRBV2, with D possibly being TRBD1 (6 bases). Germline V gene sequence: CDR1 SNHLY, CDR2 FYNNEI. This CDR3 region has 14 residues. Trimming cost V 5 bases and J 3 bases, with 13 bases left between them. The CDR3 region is CASSLRGVDYGYTF. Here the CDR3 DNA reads TGTGCCAGCAGTCTCAGGGGAGTGGACTATGGCTACACCTTC.

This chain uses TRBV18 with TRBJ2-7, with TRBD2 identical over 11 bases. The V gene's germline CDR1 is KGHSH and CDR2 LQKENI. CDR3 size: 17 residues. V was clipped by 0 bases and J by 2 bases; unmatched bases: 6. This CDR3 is CASSPPTLAGGPYEQYF. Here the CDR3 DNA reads TGTGCCAGCTCACCACCCACATTAGCGGGAGGGCCCTACGAGCAGTACTTC.

The CDR3 bases are TGTGCCAGCAGCTTAGGGCGGGACAGGGGTCAAGAGACCCAGTACTTC. This translates into CASSLGRDRGQETQYF. This chain connects TRBV11-3 to TRBJ2-5, with 10 bases lining up with TRBD1. Germline values: CDR1 SGHNT, CDR2 YENEEA. V was clipped by 1 base and J by 2 bases; unmatched bases: 4. The CDR3 covers 16 residues.

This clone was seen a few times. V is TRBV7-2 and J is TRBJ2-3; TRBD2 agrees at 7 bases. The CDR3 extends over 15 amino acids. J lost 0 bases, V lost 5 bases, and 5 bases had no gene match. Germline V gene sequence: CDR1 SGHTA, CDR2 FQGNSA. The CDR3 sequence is CASSRAGRSTDTQYF. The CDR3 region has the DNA TGTGCCAGCAGCCGAGCGGGACGTAGCACAGATACGCAGTATTTT. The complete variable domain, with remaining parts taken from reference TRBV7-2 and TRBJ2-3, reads GAGVSQSPSNKVTEKGKDVELRCDPISGHTALYWYRQSLGQGLEFLIYFQGNSAPDKSGLPSDRFSAERTGGSVSTLTIQRTQQEDSAVYLCASSRAGRSTDTQYFGPGTRLTVL.

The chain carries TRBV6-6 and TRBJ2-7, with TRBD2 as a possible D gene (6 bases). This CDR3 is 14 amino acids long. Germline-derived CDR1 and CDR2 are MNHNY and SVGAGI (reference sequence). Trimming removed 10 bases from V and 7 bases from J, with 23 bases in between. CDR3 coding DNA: TGTGCCACCGGTATCGATGGCGGGAATCGTGAGCAGTACTTC. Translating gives CATGIDGGNREQYF.

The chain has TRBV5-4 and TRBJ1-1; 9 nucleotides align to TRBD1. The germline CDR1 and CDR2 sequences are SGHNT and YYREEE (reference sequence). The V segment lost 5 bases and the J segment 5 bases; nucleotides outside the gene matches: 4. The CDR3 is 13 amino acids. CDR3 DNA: TGTGCCAGCAGAACAGGGGGCCGGACTGAAGCTTTCTTT. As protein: CASRTGGRTEAFF.

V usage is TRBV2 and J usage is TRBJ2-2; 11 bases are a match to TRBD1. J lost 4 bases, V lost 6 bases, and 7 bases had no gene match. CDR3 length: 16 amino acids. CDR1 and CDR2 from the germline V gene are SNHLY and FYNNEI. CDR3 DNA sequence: TGTGCCAGCAGCCCGGGACAGGGGGTGGGCACCGGGGAGCTGTTTTTT. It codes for CASSPGQGVGTGELFF.

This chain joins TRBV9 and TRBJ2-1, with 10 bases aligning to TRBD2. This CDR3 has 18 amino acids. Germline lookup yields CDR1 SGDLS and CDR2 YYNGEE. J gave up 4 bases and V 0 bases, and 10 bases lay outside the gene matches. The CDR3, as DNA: TGTGCCAGCAGCGTAGGACTAGCGGGCCCCTTATTATACAATGAGCAGTTCTTC. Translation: CASSVGLAGPLLYNEQFF.

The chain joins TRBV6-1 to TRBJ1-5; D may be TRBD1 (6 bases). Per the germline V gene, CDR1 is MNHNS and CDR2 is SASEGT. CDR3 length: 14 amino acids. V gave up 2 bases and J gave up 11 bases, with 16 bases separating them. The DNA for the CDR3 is TGTGCCAGCAGTGAATTGGGCCTTGGACAGTCCCAGCATTTT. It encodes CASSELGLGQSQHF.

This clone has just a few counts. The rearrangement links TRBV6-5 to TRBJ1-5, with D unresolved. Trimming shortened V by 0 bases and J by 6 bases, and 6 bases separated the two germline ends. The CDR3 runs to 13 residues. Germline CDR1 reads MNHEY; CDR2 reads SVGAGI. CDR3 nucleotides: TGTGCCAGCAGTTACTCTCCGTCTCAGCCCCAGCATTTT. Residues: CASSYSPSQPQHF.

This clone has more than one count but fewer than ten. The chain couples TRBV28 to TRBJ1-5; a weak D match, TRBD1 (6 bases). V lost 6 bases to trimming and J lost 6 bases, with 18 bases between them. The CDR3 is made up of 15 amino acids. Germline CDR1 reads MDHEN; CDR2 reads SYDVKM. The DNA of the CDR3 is TGTGCCAGCAGCCTTCGGGCCACAGGGAGTCAGCCCCAGCATTTT. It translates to CASSLRATGSQPQHF.

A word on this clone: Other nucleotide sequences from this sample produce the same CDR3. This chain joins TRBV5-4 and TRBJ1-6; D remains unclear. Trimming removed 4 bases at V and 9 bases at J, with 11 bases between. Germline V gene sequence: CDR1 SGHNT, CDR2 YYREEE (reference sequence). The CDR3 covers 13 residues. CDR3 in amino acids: CASSLSPVSPLHF. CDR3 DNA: TGTGCCAGCAGCCTGTCGCCGGTTTCACCCCTCCACTTT.

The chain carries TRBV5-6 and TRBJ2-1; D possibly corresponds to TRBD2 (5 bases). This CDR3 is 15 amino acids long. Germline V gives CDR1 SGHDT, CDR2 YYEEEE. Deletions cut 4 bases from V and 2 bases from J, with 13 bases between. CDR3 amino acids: CASSERTGTYNEQFF. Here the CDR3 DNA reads TGTGCCAGCAGCGAGCGGACGGGGACCTACAATGAGCAGTTCTTC.

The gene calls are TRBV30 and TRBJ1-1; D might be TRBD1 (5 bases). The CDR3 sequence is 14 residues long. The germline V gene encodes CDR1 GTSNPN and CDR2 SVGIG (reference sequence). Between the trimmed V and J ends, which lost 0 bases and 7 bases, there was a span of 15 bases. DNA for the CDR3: TGTGCCTGGAGTGTACCGCGGGGGGGAGTTGAAGCTTTCTTT. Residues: CAWSVPRGGVEAFF.

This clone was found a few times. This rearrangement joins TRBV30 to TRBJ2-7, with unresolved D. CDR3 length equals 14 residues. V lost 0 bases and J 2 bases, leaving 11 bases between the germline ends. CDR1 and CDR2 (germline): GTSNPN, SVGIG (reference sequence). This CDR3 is CAWSVSRHTYEQYF. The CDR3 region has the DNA TGTGCCTGGAGTGTTTCGCGACACACCTACGAGCAGTACTTC.